This TCR beta chain was found in a study of T cells in localized non-small cell lung cancer. This CDR3 contains 16 residues. In germline, CDR1 is SSHAT, CDR2 FNYEAQ (reference sequence). Notes on the study in general: Sequencing was limited to one tumor region, leaving the possibility of heterogeneity open. Greater blood T cell density accompanied longer overall survival.

The repertoire was sequenced with immunoSEQ multiplex PCR; TCRdb's copy has only in-frame clones and lacks some. The sample lists 35,000 or so clones, roughly 85% occurring once. About this clone itself: What it binds is unknown. A junction boundary mismatches the germline segment, possibly from a read error.

The V gene is TRBV7-7, the J gene TRBJ1-3, with D perhaps matching TRBD1 (5 bases). This sample comprised peripheral blood, obtained before any cancer treatment. The source of this sequence is a woman aged 35-70 years with stage I lung adenocarcinoma. CDR3 sequence: CASSLGPGSSGNTIYF. The CDR3 nucleotides are TGTGCTAGCAGCTTAGGACCAGGGAGCTCCGGAAACACCATATATTTT.